This T cell receptor beta chain was sequenced for a study of blood T cell repertoires in COVID-19 (dated by TCRdb to the early 2020s). Describing the broader study: Collaborator samples came from the United States, Italy and Spain and covered acute and convalescent phases of COVID-19. The prospective study material was composed of cDNA or gDNA derived from T cells, B-cell-depleted T cells, or PBMCs. The dataset comprised deeply sampled blood TCRbeta repertoires from subjects exposed to, actively infected with, or recovered from COVID-19. The repertoires were released in a freely available public database intended as a resource for research on the immune response to SARS-CoV-2. The samples were drawn from two sources: the first 160 participants of the ongoing ImmuneRACE study, and 1,254 subjects contributed by 6 global collaborators. A de-identified subject ID, COVID-19 status, age in years and sex were almost always included in the sample metadata. HLA class I and class II types, where available, came from metadata supplied by the sample provider rather than from assay-based typing.

Another Seattle source contributed samples from volunteer blood donors who had recovered from COVID-19. The collaborating institutions used their own protocols to collect whole blood in K2EDTA tubes. For TCRbeta analysis, collaborators shipped samples in one of three forms: frozen whole blood, isolated PBMCs, or DNA extracted from either of those sample types. TCRbeta CDR3 regions were amplified from genomic DNA by means of the immunoSEQ Assay, a bias-controlled multiplex PCR. Concerning the study's data processing: Within the assay, amplification of reference gene primers was used to estimate how many nucleated cells each sample contained. To quantify the absolute abundance of each unique TCRbeta CDR3 rearrangement, sequence reads were collapsed and filtered. For each sample, productive Simpson clonality was calculated as the square root of Simpson's diversity index over productive rearrangements. TCRdb holds this immuneACCESS table with in-frame rearrangements only. Some clones are missing; in checked studies, unresolved V genes explain under half, and the rest has no known cause. V and J calls and clone size are given by that table; D and trimming were obtained from the DNA. The sample has around 260,000 clones on record, 88% of them singletons. Clones ranked in the top ten supply approximately 3.8% of the sample.

Germline trimming amounts to 0 bases on V and 0 bases on J, with 6 as the count of junction bases outside the gene matches. The CDR3 has 17 amino acids, counting the end cysteine and phenylalanine. The sequence is cut down to CDR3 DNA, 51 bases in frame from base 1. Taken from the germline V gene, the CDR1 and CDR2 loops are SGHDT and YYEEEE. With regard to this clone: Which antigen it targets is not known. Base qualities are not recorded, but no much larger clone differs from it by a single base.

What the study reported, not specific to this receptor: The amount of clinical and demographic metadata varied by source and participant and was provided uncurated.

The V gene is TRBV5-6 and the J gene is TRBJ2-3; 8 bases in the junction line up with TRBD2. Sequenced sample: peripheral blood. The TCR comes from a man aged 60-69 years who had recovered from COVID-19. The sequence in DNA is TGTGCCAGCAGCTTGGCAGCGGGGGAGGTGAGCACAGATACGCAGTATTTT. Its product reads: CASSLAAGEVSTDTQYF.